This TCR beta chain was documented in a study of T cells in Graves' hyperthyroidism and ophthalmopathy. The overall study: Peripheral blood specimens were obtained at initial diagnosis, prior to any treatment.

The ends were cut back, 3 bases at V and 2 bases at J, with 8 bases in the middle. This CDR3 is built from 14 residues. Germline CDR1 reads SNHLY; CDR2 reads FYNNEI. The CDR3 regions of TCR beta were amplified from RNA transcripts. The HTBI set primed first-round TCR CDR3 RT-PCR. Each CDR3 protein is one row after TCRdb ran MiXCR on the multiplex PCR reads. The sample lists over 500,000 distinct CDR3 sequences, over 15% occurring once. The rearrangement joins TRBV2 to TRBJ2-4; no clear D. This clonotype originated in a woman younger than 30 with Graves' ophthalmopathy. Sequencing was done on a sample of blood. CDR3 DNA: TGTGCCAGCAGTGAGTCGTCGTCCAAAAACATTCAGTACTTC. As protein: CASSESSSKNIQYF. Drawing the rest from reference TRBV2 and TRBJ2-4, the complete variable domain is EPEVTQTPSHQVTQMGQEVILRCVPISNHLYFYWYRQILGQKVEFLVSFYNNEISEKSEIFDDQFSVERPDGSNFTLKIRSTKLEDSAMYFCASSESSSKNIQYFGAGTRLSVL.